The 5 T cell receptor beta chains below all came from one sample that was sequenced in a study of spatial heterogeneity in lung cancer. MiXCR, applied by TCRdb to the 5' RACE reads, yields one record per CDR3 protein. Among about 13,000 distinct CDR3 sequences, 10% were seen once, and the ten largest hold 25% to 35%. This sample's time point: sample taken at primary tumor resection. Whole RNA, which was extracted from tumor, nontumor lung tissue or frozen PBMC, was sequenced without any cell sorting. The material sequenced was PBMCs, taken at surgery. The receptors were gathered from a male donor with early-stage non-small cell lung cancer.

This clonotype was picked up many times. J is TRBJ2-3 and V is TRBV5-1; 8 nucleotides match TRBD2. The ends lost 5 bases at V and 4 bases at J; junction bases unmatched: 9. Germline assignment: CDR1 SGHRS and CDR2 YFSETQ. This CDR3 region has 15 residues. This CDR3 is CASSPSGLPPDTQYF. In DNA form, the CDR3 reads TGCGCCAGCAGTCCTAGCGGGCTACCCCCAGATACGCAGTATTTT.

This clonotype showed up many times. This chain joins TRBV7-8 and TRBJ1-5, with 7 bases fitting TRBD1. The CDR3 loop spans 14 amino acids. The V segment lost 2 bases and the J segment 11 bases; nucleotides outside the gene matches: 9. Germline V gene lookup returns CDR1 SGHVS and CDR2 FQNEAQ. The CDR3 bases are TGTGCCAGCAGCTTACTAACAGGGGAATCGGCCCAGCATTTT. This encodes CASSLLTGESAQHF.

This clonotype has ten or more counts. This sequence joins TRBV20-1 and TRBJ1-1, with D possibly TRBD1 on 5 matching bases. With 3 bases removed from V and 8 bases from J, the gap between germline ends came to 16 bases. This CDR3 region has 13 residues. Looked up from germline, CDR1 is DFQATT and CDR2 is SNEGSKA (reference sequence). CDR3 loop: CSASIITGWEAFF. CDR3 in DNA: TGCAGTGCTAGTATCATTACAGGTTGGGAAGCTTTCTTT.

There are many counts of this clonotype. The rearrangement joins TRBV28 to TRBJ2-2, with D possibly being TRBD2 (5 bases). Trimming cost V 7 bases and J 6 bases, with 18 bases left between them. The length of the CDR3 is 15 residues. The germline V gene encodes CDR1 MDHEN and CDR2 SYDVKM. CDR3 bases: TGTGCCAGCACTCCAGACTCACCCGGGGCCGGGGAGCTGTTTTTT. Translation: CASTPDSPGAGELFF.

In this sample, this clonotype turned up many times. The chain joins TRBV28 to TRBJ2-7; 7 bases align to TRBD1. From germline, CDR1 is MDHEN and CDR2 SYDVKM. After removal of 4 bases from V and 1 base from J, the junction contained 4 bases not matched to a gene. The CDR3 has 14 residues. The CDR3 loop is CASSSQGVSYEQYF. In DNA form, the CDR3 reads TGTGCCAGCAGTTCCCAGGGGGTGTCCTACGAGCAGTACTTC.